What follows describes a single TCR beta chain. This sample was taken from a study of blood T cell repertoires in COVID-19. Study overall: Sites in the United States, Italy and Spain provided acute and convalescent COVID-19 samples. T cells, B-cell-depleted T cells, or PBMCs provided the cDNA or gDNA that served as material.

Per the authors' pipeline: Nucleated cell counts were estimated from reference gene primer amplification. Only in-frame clones appear in the TCRdb table, and some are missing; sequencing was by immunoSEQ multiplex PCR. V, J and clone size reflect that table, while D and trimming were determined from the DNA. This table holds under 200,000 clones, around 84% found once. Germline V gives CDR1 MDHEN, CDR2 SYDVKM. Trimming shortened V by 10 bases and J by 7 bases, and 22 bases separated the two germline ends. This CDR3 is built from 14 residues. Seattle researchers signed up patients amid active infection and tracked them longitudinally.

The clonotype comes from a man aged 55-75 years with COVID-19, enrolled during active disease. This sequence joins TRBV28 and TRBJ2-5, with D possibly TRBD2 on 5 matching bases. The sequencing sample was made of peripheral blood. The CDR3 is CAIGLTAEVRTQYF. The CDR3 region has the DNA TGTGCCATCGGGCTAACTGCGGAGGTTCGGACCCAGTACTTC.